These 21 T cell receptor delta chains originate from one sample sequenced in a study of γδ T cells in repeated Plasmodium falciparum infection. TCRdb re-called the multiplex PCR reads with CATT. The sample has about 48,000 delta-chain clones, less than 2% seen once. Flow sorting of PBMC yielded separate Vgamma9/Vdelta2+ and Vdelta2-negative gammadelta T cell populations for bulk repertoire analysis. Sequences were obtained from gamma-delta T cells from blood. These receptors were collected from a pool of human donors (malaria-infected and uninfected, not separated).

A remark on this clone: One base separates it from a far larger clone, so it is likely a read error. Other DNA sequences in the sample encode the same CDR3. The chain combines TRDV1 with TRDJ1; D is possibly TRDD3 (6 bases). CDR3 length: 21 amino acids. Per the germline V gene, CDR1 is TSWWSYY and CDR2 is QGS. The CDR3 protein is CALGDPNEPWGFIRYTDKLIF. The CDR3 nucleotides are TGTGCTCTTGGGGACCCCAACGAACCCTGGGGATTTATTCGATACACCGATAAGCTCATCTTT.

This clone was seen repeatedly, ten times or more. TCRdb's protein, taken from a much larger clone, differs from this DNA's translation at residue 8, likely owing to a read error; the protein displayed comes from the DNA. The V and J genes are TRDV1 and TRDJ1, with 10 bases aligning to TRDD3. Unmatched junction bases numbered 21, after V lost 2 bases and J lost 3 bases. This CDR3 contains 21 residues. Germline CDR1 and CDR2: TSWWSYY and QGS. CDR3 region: CALGEADQPFHCTGGSDKLIF. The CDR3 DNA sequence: TGTGCTCTTGGGGAAGCCGACCAGCCCTTCCATTGTACTGGGGGATCCGATAAACTCATCTTT.

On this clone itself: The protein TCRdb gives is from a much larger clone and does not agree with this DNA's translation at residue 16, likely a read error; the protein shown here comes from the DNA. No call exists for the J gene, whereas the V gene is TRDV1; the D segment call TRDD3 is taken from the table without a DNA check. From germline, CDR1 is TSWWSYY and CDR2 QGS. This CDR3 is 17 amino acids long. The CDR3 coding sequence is TGTGCTCTTGGGGGGCGACTGGGGGATAGTTACTCCGATAAACTCACCTTT. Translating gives CALGGRLGDSYSDKLTF.

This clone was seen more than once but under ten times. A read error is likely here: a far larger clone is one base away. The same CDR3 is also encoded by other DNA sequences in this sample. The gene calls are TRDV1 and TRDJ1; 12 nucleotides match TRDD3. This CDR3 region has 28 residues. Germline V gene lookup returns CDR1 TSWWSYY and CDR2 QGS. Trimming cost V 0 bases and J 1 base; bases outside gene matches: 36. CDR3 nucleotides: TGTGCTCTTGGGGAACTAGTCTCAAATGGCCTCGCCTCAAACACTGGGGGATACCCCCTTTGGACCACCGATAAACTCATCTTT. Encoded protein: CALGELVSNGLASNTGGYPLWTTDKLIF.

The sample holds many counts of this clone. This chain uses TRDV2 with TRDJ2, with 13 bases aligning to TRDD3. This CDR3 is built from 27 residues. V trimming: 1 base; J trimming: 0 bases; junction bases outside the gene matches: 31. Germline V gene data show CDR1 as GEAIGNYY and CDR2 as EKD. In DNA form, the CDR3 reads TGTGCCTGTGACACGGTACCCTTTGGGCCTTCCTCCAATTTCACTGGGGGATACGAATCTTTGACAGCACAACTCTTCTTT. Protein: CACDTVPFGPSSNFTGGYESLTAQLFF.

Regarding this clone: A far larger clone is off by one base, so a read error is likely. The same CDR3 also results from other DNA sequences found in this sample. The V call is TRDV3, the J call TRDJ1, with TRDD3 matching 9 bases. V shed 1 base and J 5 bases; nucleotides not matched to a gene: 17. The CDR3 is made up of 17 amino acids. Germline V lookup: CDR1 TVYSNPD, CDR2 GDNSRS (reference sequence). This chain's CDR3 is CAFIPRHWGSEEDKLIF. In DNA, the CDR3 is TGTGCCTTTATACCCCGGCACTGGGGGAGCGAAGAGGATAAACTCATCTTT.

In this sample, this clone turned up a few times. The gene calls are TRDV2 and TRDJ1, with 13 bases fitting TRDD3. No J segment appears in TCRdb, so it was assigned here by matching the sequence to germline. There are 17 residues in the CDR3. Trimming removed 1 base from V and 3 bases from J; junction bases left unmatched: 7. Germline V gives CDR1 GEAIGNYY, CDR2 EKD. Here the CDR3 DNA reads TGTGCCTGTGACACTTTACTGGGGGATACGCTCGCCGATAAACTCATCTTT. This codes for CACDTLLGDTLADKLIF.

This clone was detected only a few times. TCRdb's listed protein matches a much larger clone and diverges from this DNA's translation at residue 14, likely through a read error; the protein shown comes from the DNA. The CDR3 DNA follows: TGTGCTCTTGGGGAACTCCACGGGCCGCAAACTGGGGGTATGAAACTCATCTTT. Amino acids: CALGELHGPQTGGMKLIF. This chain links TRDV1 with TRDJ1, with 8 bases lining up with TRDD3. V dropped 0 bases and J dropped 8; count of bases not matched to a gene: 17. Germline CDR1 and CDR2: TSWWSYY and QGS. The CDR3 extends over 18 amino acids.

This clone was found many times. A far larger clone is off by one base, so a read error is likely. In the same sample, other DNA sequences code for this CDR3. The CDR3 DNA sequence: TGTGCTCTTGGGGAATTGCGGTATAAGCTCATCTTT. Translated, it gives CALGELRYKLIF. The V segment is TRDV1, and no J call was made. Germline V gene lookup returns CDR1 TSWWSYY and CDR2 QGS. CDR3 length: 12 amino acids.

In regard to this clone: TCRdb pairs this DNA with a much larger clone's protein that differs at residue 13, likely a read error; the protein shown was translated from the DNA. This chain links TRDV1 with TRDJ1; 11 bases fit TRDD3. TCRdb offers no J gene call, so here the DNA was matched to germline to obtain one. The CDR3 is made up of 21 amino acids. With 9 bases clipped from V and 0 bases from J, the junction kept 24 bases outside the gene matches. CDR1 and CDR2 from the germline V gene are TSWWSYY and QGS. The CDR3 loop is CALRRLIWGIQGDQYTDKLIF. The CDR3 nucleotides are TGTGCTCTCCGCCGTCTAATCTGGGGGATACAGGGAGACCAGTACACCGATAAACTCATCTTT.

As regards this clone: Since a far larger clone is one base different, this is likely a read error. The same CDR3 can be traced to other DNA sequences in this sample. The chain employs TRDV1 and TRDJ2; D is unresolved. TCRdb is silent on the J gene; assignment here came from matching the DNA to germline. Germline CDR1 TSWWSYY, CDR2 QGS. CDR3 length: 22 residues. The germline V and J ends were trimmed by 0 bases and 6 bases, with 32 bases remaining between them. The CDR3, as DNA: TGTGCTCTTGGGGAACTAGCTACCACTCTGCGATCGGAACGCCAAAGGGCAGCACAACTCTTCTTT. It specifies CALGELATTLRSERQRAAQLFF.

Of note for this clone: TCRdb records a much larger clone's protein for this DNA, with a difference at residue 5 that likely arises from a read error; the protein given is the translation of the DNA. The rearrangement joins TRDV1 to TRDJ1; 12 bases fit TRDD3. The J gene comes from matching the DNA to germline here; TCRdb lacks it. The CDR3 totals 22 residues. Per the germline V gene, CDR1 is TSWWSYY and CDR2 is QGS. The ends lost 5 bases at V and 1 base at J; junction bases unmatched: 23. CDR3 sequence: CALGRIPKDKILGDTRTDKLIF. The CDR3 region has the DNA TGTGCTCTTGGGAGGATCCCCAAGGACAAAATTCTGGGGGATACGCGCACCGATAAACTCATCTTT.

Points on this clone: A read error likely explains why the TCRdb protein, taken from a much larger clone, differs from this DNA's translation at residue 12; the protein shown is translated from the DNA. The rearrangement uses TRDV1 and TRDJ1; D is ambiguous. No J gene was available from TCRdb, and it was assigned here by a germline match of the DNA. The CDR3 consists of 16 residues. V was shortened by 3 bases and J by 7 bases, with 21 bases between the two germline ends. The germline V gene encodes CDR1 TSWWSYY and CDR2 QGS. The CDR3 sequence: CALGEQKVWHLSKLIF. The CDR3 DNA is TGTGCTCTTGGGGAGCAAAAGGTTTGGCACCTTAGTAAACTCATCTTT.

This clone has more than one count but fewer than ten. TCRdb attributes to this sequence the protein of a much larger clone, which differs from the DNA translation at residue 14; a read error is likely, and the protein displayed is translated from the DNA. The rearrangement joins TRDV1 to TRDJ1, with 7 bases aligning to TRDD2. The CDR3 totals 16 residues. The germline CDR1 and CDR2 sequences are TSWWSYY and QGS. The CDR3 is CALGETSSYSTDKRIF. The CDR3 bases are TGTGCTCTTGGGGAAACATCTTCCTATAGCACCGATAAACGCATCTTT.

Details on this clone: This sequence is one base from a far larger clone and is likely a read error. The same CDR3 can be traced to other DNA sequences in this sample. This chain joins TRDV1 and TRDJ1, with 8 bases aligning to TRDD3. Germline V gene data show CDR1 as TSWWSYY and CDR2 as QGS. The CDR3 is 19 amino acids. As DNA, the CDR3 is TGTGCCCTTGGGGAACATTACGTCTCGGGGGATATTGATACCGATAAACTCATCTTT. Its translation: CALGEHYVSGDIDTDKLIF.

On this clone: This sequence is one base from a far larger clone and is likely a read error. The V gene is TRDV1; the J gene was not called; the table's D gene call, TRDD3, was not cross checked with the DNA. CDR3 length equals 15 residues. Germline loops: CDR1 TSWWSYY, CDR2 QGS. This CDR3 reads CALGETMFRTDKLIF. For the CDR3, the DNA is TGTGCTCTTGGGGAAACTATGTTTAGAACCGATAAACTCATCTTC.

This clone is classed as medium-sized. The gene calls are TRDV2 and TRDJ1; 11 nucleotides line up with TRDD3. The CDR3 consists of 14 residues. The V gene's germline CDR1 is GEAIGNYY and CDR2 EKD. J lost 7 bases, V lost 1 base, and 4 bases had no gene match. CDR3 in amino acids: CACDTGGYGGKLIF. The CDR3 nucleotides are TGTGCCTGTGACACTGGGGGATACGGGGGTAAACTCATCTTT.

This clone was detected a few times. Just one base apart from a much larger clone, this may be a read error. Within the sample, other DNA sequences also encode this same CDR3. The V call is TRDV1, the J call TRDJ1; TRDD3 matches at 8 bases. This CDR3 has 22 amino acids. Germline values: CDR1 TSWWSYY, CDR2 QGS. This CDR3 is CALVDEFSSRTGWGTYTDKLIF. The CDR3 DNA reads TGTGCTCTTGTGGACGAATTCTCCTCCCGCACTGGCTGGGGGACGTACACTGATAAACTCATCTTT.

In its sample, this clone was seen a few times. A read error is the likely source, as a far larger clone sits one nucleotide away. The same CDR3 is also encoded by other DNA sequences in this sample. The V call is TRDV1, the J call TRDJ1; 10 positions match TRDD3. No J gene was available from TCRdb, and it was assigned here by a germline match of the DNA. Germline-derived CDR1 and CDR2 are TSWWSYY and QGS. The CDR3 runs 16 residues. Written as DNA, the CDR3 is TGTGCCCTTGGGGGCCTCCCGAGGGGGGGGATACGCAAACTCATCTTT. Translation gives CALGGLPRGGIRKLIF.

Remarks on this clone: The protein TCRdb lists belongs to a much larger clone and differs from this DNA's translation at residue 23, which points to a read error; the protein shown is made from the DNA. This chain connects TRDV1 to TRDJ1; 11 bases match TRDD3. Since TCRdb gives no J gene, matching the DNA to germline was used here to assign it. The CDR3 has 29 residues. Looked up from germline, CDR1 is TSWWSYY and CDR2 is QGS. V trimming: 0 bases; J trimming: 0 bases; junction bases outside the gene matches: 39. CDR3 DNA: TGTGCTCTTGGGGAACTACAGAGGGACCTACGACCTAGTCCCCTGGGGGATACATGGGTTTTTAAGGACACCGATAAACTCATCTTT. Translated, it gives CALGELQRDLRPSPLGDTWVFKDTDKLIF.

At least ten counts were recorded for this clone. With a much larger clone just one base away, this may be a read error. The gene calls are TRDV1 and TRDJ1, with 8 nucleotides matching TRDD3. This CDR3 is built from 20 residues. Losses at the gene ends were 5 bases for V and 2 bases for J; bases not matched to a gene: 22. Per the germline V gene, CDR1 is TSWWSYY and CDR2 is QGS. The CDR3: CALGPVPSYRGIRETDKLIF. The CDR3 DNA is TGTGCTCTTGGGCCGGTCCCCAGTTACCGGGGGATAAGGGAGACCGATAAACTCATCTTT.